This T cell receptor (beta chain) comes out of a study of blood T cells in healthy people across ages. Germline V gene lookup returns CDR1 MGHDK and CDR2 SYGVNS. Losses at the gene ends were 2 bases for V and 5 bases for J; bases not matched to a gene: 11. The CDR3 has 17 residues. Study-wide points: Diversity was estimated from one million T cells, and these estimates were considered underestimates. Unsorted PBMC material precluded a definitive naive versus antigen-experienced comparison.

With regard to this clonotype: The antigen remains unidentified.

A second PCR of about 7 to 12 cycles used a sample-barcoded 5' primer and a J-beta primer mix. TCRdb reprocessed the 5' RACE reads via MiXCR and lists one record per CDR3 protein. The data contain 920,000 or so distinct CDR3 sequences, under 55% of them seen just once; the ten biggest clones take up approximately 20%. The chain couples TRBV25-1 to TRBJ2-2, with TRBD2 matching 7 bases. The sequenced sample consisted of blood. The receptor comes from a woman aged 60 to 75 in good health. DNA for the CDR3: TGTGCCAGCAGTGAAGGGCACCGGGAGGACGGAACCGGGGAGCTGTTTTTT. Encoded protein: CASSEGHREDGTGELFF.